These T cell receptor beta chains were read from a single sample in a study of control samples from healthy donors and cancer patients. Measured with immunoSEQ multiplex PCR; TCRdb has only the in-frame clones, and not every one. The sample includes roughly 95,000 clones, about nine tenths seen only once; the top ten take 3%. Sequencing was done on a sample of blood. These receptors were taken from a human donor in good health. The donor label of this sample is uncertain. CDR3s include the opening cysteine and the closing phenylalanine or tryptophan. A D gene is named only where the DNA matches it firmly. Expanded clones are given a class, and other clones once, few, many or no size at all.

d_gene,v_gene,abundance,j_gene,CDR3nt,CDR3aa
.,TRBV5-4,.,TRBJ1-2,TGTGCCAGCAGCTTGGACGAGGGAATCAGCTATGGCTACACCTTC,CASSLDEGISYGYTF
.,TRBV24-1,.,TRBJ2-7,TGTGCCACCAGTGATTTGGACCAGAAAGAGCAGTACTTC,CATSDLDQKEQYF
.,TRBV5-1,.,TRBJ2-6,TGCGCCAGCAATGGGGACTCTGGGGCCAACGTCCTGACTTTC,CASNGDSGANVLTF
TRBD2,TRBV5-1,.,TRBJ2-5,TGCGCCAGCAGCTTGAGCACTAGCGAGAGAGAGACCCAGTACTTC,CASSLSTSERETQYF
.,TRBV2,.,TRBJ1-1,TGTGCCAGCAGCCGGGACACGAACACTGAAGCTTTCTTT,CASSRDTNTEAFF
.,TRBV4-1,.,TRBJ2-1,TGCGCCAGCAGCCAAGAGTCTAGCAGCGAGCAGTTCTTC,CASSQESSSEQFF
TRBD1,TRBV18,.,TRBJ1-1,TGTGCCAGCTCACCGCGGGACAGCCACACTGAAGCTTTCTTT,CASSPRDSHTEAFF
.,TRBV19,.,TRBJ2-7,TGTGCCAGTAGTATCTCCCTCTCGGGGGCCCTCTACTACGAGCAGTACTTC,CASSISLSGALYYEQYF
TRBD2,TRBV13,.,TRBJ2-5,TGTGCCAGCAGCTATCGGACTAGCGGTTTAGAGACCCAGTACTTC,CASSYRTSGLETQYF
.,TRBV7-9,.,TRBJ1-4,TGTGCCAGCAGCTTTAGACATGGAGAAAAACTGTTTTTT,CASSFRHGEKLFF
.,TRBV3-1/TRBV3-2,.,TRBJ2-3,TGTGCCAGCAGCCGAGGGACCGTAGATACGCAGTATTTT,CASSRGTVDTQYF
.,TRBV4-2,.,TRBJ2-3,TGTGCCAGCAGCCAATTCATAAGCAAGGACAAGGGGAGCGGAGCGCAGTATTTT,CASSQFISKDKGSGAQYF
TRBD1,TRBV18,once,TRBJ1-4,TGTGCCAGCTCACCAGTCCATAACAGGGGCAATGAAAAACTGTTTTTT,CASSPVHNRGNEKLFF
.,TRBV11-2,.,TRBJ2-5,TGTGCCAGCAGCTTAGCCCCCGGAAACCAAGAGACCCAGTACTTC,CASSLAPGNQETQYF
TRBD2,TRBV7-2,.,TRBJ2-2,TGTGCCAGCAGCTTCCTGGGGAGGGTAGATGGGGAGCTGTTTTTT,CASSFLGRVDGELFF
TRBD2,TRBV19,.,TRBJ2-1,TGTGCCAGTAGTATCTCCCTAGCGGCCCCCTACAATGAGCAGTTCTTC,CASSISLAAPYNEQFF
.,TRBV7-6,.,TRBJ2-3,TGTGCCAGCAGCTTATCGGGGTTGGGGGCCGCCACAGATACGCAGTATTTT,CASSLSGLGAATDTQYF
.,TRBV7-8,once,TRBJ1-3,TGTGCCAGCAGCTTGTCAGGGGCAGGAAACACCATATATTTT,CASSLSGAGNTIYF
.,TRBV19,.,TRBJ2-2,TGTGCCAGTAGAGAACGGGGAAACACCGGGGAGCTGTTTTTT,CASRERGNTGELFF
.,TRBV9,.,TRBJ2-1,TGTGCCAGCAGCGTAGATCTTAGATACAATGAGCAGTTCTTC,CASSVDLRYNEQFF
TRBD1,TRBV24-1,.,TRBJ1-4,TGTGCCACCAGTGACCCGGGACAGGGGAATGAAAAACTGTTTTTT,CATSDPGQGNEKLFF
TRBD1,TRBV3-1/TRBV3-2,.,TRBJ1-6,TGTGCCAGCAGCCCCCGGGACAGCTCCTATAATTCACCCCTCCACTTT,CASSPRDSSYNSPLHF
.,TRBV11-2,.,TRBJ1-3,TGTGCCAGCAGCTTCGGGAAAAACACCATATATTTT,CASSFGKNTIYF
TRBD1,TRBV10-3,.,TRBJ2-5,TGTGCCATAGGACAGGGGGCAGGGGAGACCCAGTACTTC,CAIGQGAGETQYF
.,TRBV5-5,.,TRBJ1-1,TGTGCCAGCAGCGCCTCGGGGGGGGCGGGCGGTGAAGCTTTCTTT,CASSASGGAGGEAFF
.,TRBV6-6,.,TRBJ1-1,TGTGCCAGCAGTTACTCTATAGGCAGGGGATCCCCTGAAGCTTTCTTT,CASSYSIGRGSPEAFF
.,TRBV19,.,TRBJ1-1,TGTGCCAGTAGGCAGGGGTTCAACACTGAAGCTTTCTTT,CASRQGFNTEAFF
.,TRBV6-2/TRBV6-3,.,TRBJ1-4,TGTGCCAGCAGCCCTCTTGCTGATTGGACTAATGAAAAACTGTTTTTT,CASSPLADWTNEKLFF
TRBD1,TRBV6-4,once,TRBJ1-2,TGTGCCAGCAGTGATGGGGACAGGGTAGGCTACACCTTC,CASSDGDRVGYTF
TRBD1,TRBV19,.,TRBJ2-2,TGTGCCAGTAGTATAGTTCCGACAGGGGCCGCCGGGGAGCTGTTTTTT,CASSIVPTGAAGELFF
TRBD1,TRBV2,.,TRBJ1-6,TGTGCCAGCAGTTGGGACAGGGGGATACGGGGAGATAATTCACCCCTCCACTTT,CASSWDRGIRGDNSPLHF
.,TRBV19,.,TRBJ1-1,TGTGCCAGTAGTATCTCGGCAGGACGCACTGAAGCTTTCTTT,CASSISAGRTEAFF
TRBD2,TRBV7-9,.,TRBJ2-5,TGTGCCAGCAGCTTAGTGACGGGGGGAGGCGAGACCCAGTACTTC,CASSLVTGGGETQYF
.,TRBV5-6,.,TRBJ2-3,TGTGCCAGCAGGCCCCGGACTCTTCGCACAGATACGCAGTATTTT,CASRPRTLRTDTQYF
.,TRBV7-9,.,TRBJ2-1,TGTGCCAGCAGCGTCGCGGATTCTGAGCAGTTCTTC,CASSVADSEQFF
TRBD2,TRBV19,.,TRBJ2-1,TGTGCCAGTAGGCGGACTAGCGGGAACAATGAGCAGTTCTTC,CASRRTSGNNEQFF
TRBD1,TRBV18,.,TRBJ1-1,TGTGCCAGCTCCGGACAGGCGAACACTGAAGCTTTCTTT,CASSGQANTEAFF
TRBD1,TRBV19,.,TRBJ1-2,TGTGCCAGTAGTAACAGGGGAGGTGGCTACACCTTC,CASSNRGGGYTF
TRBD1,TRBV2,.,TRBJ2-5,TGTGCCAGCAGTGACCTACAGGGGCGGGAGACCCAGTACTTC,CASSDLQGRETQYF
.,TRBV2,.,TRBJ1-5,TGTGCCAGCAGGGCCGGGATTATCAATCAGCCCCAGCATTTT,CASRAGIINQPQHF
TRBD1,TRBV19,few,TRBJ2-1,TGTGCCAGTACCAGAAGACAGGGGTTGAATGAGCAGTTCTTC,CASTRRQGLNEQFF
.,TRBV9,.,TRBJ2-2,TGTGCCAGCAGCGTAGATGGCCCGAACACCGGGGAGCTGTTTTTT,CASSVDGPNTGELFF
TRBD1,TRBV27,.,TRBJ2-2,TGTGCCAGCAGGACGGGACAGGGGGCTTCCGGGGAGCTGTTTTTT,CASRTGQGASGELFF
TRBD1,TRBV28,.,TRBJ1-1,TGTGCCAGCAGTTTTGGGACAGGGCTCACTGAAGCTTTCTTT,CASSFGTGLTEAFF
TRBD1,TRBV27,.,TRBJ2-7,TGTGCCAGCAGTTATGGGACAGGGGGTTTCTACGAGCAGTACTTC,CASSYGTGGFYEQYF
.,TRBV19,.,TRBJ1-5,TGTGCCAGTAGCGCAAGAGGAAGGTATAGCAATCAGCCCCAGCATTTT,CASSARGRYSNQPQHF
.,TRBV19,.,TRBJ1-6,TGTGCCAGTAGTATTGGCTCCCGGGACTCCTATAATTCACCCCTCCACTTT,CASSIGSRDSYNSPLHF
TRBD1,TRBV12-5,.,TRBJ1-6,TGTGCTAGTGGTTTGGCTTACAGGGGCCGAGGTTCACCCCTCCACTTT,CASGLAYRGRGSPLHF
.,TRBV5-3,once,TRBJ1-2,TGTGCCAGAAGCTTGGCGAGGGGGGACTATGGCTACACCTTC,CARSLARGDYGYTF
.,TRBV5-1,.,TRBJ1-1,TGCGCCAGCAGTCCGTGGGGGAACACTGAAGCTTTCTTT,CASSPWGNTEAFF
TRBD1,TRBV28,.,TRBJ1-6,TGTGCCAGCAGTTTGACAGGGGGCTCCTATAATTCACCCCTCCACTTT,CASSLTGGSYNSPLHF
TRBD1,TRBV14,.,TRBJ2-2,TGTGCCAGCAGCCGGGGGACAGGTCCCGGGGAGCTGTTTTTT,CASSRGTGPGELFF
.,TRBV2,.,TRBJ1-5,TGTGCCAGCAGTGATCGGGGGAATCAGCCCCAGCATTTT,CASSDRGNQPQHF
.,TRBV12-3/TRBV12-4,.,TRBJ1-2,TGTGCCAGCAGTTTTCCAGGGACCGGCTACACCTTC,CASSFPGTGYTF
.,TRBV9,.,TRBJ2-1,TGTGCCAGCAGCGCCGGCTTTGCGTACATACGCAATGAGCAGTTCTTC,CASSAGFAYIRNEQFF
.,TRBV5-1,.,TRBJ2-2,TGCGCCAGCAGTCCGATGACGGGGGCGAACACCGGGGAGCTGTTTTTT,CASSPMTGANTGELFF
.,TRBV7-8,.,TRBJ1-5,TGTGCCAGCAGCTCCGGGACAAGCGGGACTGAGCCCCAGCATTTT,CASSSGTSGTEPQHF
.,TRBV5-6,.,TRBJ2-2,TGTGCCAGCAGCTTGGACACCGGGGAGCTGTTTTTT,CASSLDTGELFF